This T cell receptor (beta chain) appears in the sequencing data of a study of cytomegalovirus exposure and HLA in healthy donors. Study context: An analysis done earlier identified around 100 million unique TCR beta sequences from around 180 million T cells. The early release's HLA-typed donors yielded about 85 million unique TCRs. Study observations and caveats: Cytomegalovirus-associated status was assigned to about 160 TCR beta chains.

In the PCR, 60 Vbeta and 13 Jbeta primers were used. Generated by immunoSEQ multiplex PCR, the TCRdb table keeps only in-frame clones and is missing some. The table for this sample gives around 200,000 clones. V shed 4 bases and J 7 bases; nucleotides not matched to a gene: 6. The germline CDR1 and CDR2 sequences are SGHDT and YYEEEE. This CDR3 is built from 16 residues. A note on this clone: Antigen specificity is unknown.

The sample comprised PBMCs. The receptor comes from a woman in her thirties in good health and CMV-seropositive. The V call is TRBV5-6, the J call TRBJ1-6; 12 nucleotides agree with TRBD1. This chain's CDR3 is CASSRGQGASNSPLHF. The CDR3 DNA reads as TGTGCCAGCAGCCGGGGACAGGGGGCGTCAAATTCACCCCTCCACTTT. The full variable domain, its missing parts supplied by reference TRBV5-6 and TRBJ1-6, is DAGVTQSPTHLIKTRGQQVTLRCSPKSGHDTVSWYQQALGQGPQFIFQYYEEEERQRGNFPDRFSGHQFPNYSSELNVNALLLGDSALYLCASSRGQGASNSPLHFGNGTRLTVT.